This is a list of T cell receptor beta chains from one sample in a study of cytomegalovirus exposure and HLA in healthy donors. Generated by immunoSEQ multiplex PCR, the TCRdb table keeps only in-frame clones and is missing some. The table lists some 130,000 clones. Sample: PBMCs. The origin of the receptors is a woman aged 40 to 50 in good health and CMV-seronegative. Both conserved end residues are part of each CDR3.

>TRBJ1-6|15|TRBV27
CASRPTGTYNSPLHF
>TRBJ2-7|12|TRBV27
CASSFRGAEQYF
>TRBJ1-6|16|TRBV19
CASSTNFDSLNSPLHF
>TRBJ2-7|14|TRBV2
CASTPGQGAREQYF
>TRBJ1-2|14|TRBV19
CASSIEKGRNGYTF
>TRBJ1-6|15|TRBV7-2
CASSLGTGGSLTLHF
>TRBJ2-7|20|TRBV5-1
CASSLSYGTSGGVLRHEQYF
>TRBJ2-6|20|TRBV10-1
CASCACRTGKDHSGANVLTF
>TRBJ2-2|16|TRBV11-1
CASSFPGLVNTGELFF
>TRBJ1-4|17|TRBV4-3
CASSDMAVGTGNEKLFF
>TRBJ1-2|15|TRBV5-4
CASSFTTGGNYGYTF
>TRBJ2-7|14|TRBV29-1
CSVRPGQGAGEQYF
>TRBJ1-3|15|TRBV9
CASSVGRTAGNTIYF
>-|13|TRBV29-1
CSVDSGDGYEQYF
>TRBJ2-1|11|TRBV10-2
CASTSSYEQFF
>TRBJ1-1|17|TRBV7-2
CASSLVSGRTGNTEAFF
>TRBJ2-1|15|TRBV7-3
CASSPRESSRDEQFF
>TRBJ1-1|12|TRBV5-1
CASSQDLSEAFF